Listed below are T cell receptor beta chains from one sample, sequenced in a study of blood T cell repertoires in COVID-19. Measured with immunoSEQ multiplex PCR; TCRdb has only the in-frame clones, and not every one. Of some 250,000 clones in the sample, roughly nine tenths were seen once. Sequencing was done on a sample of PBMCs or T cells enriched from blood (not recorded which). These receptors were taken from a human donor in a cohort exposed to, infected with or recovered from COVID-19 (not recorded which). The donor label of this sample is uncertain. Both conserved end residues are part of each CDR3. The D gene is left open where the match is weak. Clone size is given for some rows only: seen once, a few or many times, or a class if the clone is expanded.

d_gene: -; v_gene: TRBV7-2; j_gene: TRBJ2-7; abundance: once; CDR3aa: CASSLRQDGQYF; CDR3nt: TGTGCCAGCAGTCTACGACAGGACGGGCAGTACTTC
d_gene: -; v_gene: TRBV3-1/TRBV3-2; j_gene: TRBJ1-3; abundance: once; CDR3aa: CASNTVGSGNTIYF; CDR3nt: TGTGCCAGCAACACAGTCGGATCTGGAAACACCATATATTTT
d_gene: TRBD1; v_gene: TRBV19; j_gene: TRBJ2-2; abundance: -; CDR3aa: CATVDRGNTGELFF; CDR3nt: TGTGCCACCGTGGACAGGGGGAACACCGGGGAGCTGTTTTTT
d_gene: -; v_gene: TRBV2; j_gene: TRBJ1-1; abundance: -; CDR3aa: CATPGVEAEAFF; CDR3nt: TGTGCCACCCCAGGGGTAGAGGCTGAAGCTTTCTTT
d_gene: -; v_gene: TRBV12-3/TRBV12-4; j_gene: TRBJ2-5; abundance: -; CDR3aa: CVGLSRETQYF; CDR3nt: TGTGTGGGGCTTTCTCGGGAGACCCAGTACTTC
d_gene: TRBD1; v_gene: TRBV4-2; j_gene: TRBJ2-7; abundance: -; CDR3aa: CASSQGTGGDFIEQYF; CDR3nt: TGTGCCAGCAGCCAAGGGACAGGGGGGGACTTTATTGAGCAGTACTTC
d_gene: -; v_gene: TRBV6-5; j_gene: TRBJ1-4; abundance: -; CDR3aa: CASSSPAGPHEKLFF; CDR3nt: TGTGCCAGCAGCTCCCCCGCGGGACCCCATGAAAAACTGTTTTTT
d_gene: -; v_gene: TRBV10-3; j_gene: TRBJ2-7; abundance: -; CDR3aa: CAISESMGGGEQYF; CDR3nt: TGTGCCATCAGTGAGTCGATGGGGGGTGGCGAGCAGTACTTC
d_gene: -; v_gene: TRBV18; j_gene: TRBJ2-1; abundance: -; CDR3aa: CASSPRVSDMGYNEQFF; CDR3nt: TGTGCCAGCTCACCACGGGTCTCGGACATGGGCTACAATGAGCAGTTCTTC
d_gene: -; v_gene: TRBV12-3/TRBV12-4; j_gene: TRBJ1-4; abundance: -; CDR3aa: CASSLETREVFF; CDR3nt: TGTGCCAGCAGTTTAGAGACCCGGGAGGTGTTTTTT
d_gene: -; v_gene: TRBV15; j_gene: TRBJ2-3; abundance: -; CDR3aa: CATSRDMDTQYF; CDR3nt: TGTGCCACCAGCAGAGATATGGATACGCAGTATTTT
d_gene: TRBD1; v_gene: TRBV29-1; j_gene: TRBJ1-6; abundance: once; CDR3aa: CSVGEQGLNSPLHF; CDR3nt: TGCAGCGTTGGAGAACAGGGGCTAAATTCACCCCTCCACTTT
d_gene: TRBD2; v_gene: TRBV4-1; j_gene: TRBJ2-1; abundance: -; CDR3aa: CASSLRTSGVEQFF; CDR3nt: TGCGCCAGCAGCTTACGCACTAGCGGGGTTGAGCAGTTCTTC
d_gene: TRBD1; v_gene: TRBV6-6; j_gene: TRBJ1-5; abundance: -; CDR3aa: CASSPGDRNEQPQHF; CDR3nt: TGTGCCAGCAGTCCCGGGGACAGGAACGAACAGCCCCAGCATTTT
d_gene: -; v_gene: TRBV14; j_gene: TRBJ1-4; abundance: few; CDR3aa: CATNADRDWGKLFF; CDR3nt: TGTGCCACCAATGCCGATCGGGACTGGGGAAAACTGTTTTTT
d_gene: -; v_gene: TRBV6-5; j_gene: TRBJ1-1; abundance: -; CDR3aa: CASSIDRYTEAFF; CDR3nt: TGTGCCAGCAGTATCGACAGATACACTGAAGCTTTCTTT
d_gene: TRBD2; v_gene: TRBV7-9; j_gene: TRBJ2-5; abundance: -; CDR3aa: CASSLYTSGETQYF; CDR3nt: TGTGCCAGCAGCTTATATACTAGCGGAGAGACCCAGTACTTC
d_gene: TRBD1; v_gene: TRBV5-4; j_gene: TRBJ1-4; abundance: -; CDR3aa: CASSLAKGTGRNEKLFF; CDR3nt: TGTGCCAGCAGCTTGGCCAAGGGGACAGGGCGGAATGAAAAACTGTTTTTT
d_gene: -; v_gene: TRBV21-1; j_gene: TRBJ2-2; abundance: -; CDR3aa: CASSKLLAGGPNTGELFF; CDR3nt: TGTGCCAGCAGCAAGCTACTAGCGGGGGGTCCGAACACCGGGGAGCTGTTTTTT
d_gene: -; v_gene: TRBV13; j_gene: TRBJ1-1; abundance: -; CDR3aa: CASSLSSTEAFF; CDR3nt: TGTGCCAGCAGCTTATCGTCCACTGAAGCTTTCTTT
d_gene: -; v_gene: TRBV7-2; j_gene: TRBJ1-1; abundance: -; CDR3aa: CASTRGEGLNTEAFF; CDR3nt: TGTGCCAGCACCCGGGGGGAGGGCCTGAACACTGAAGCTTTCTTT
d_gene: TRBD2; v_gene: TRBV19; j_gene: TRBJ2-1; abundance: -; CDR3aa: CASSYTGGNNEQFF; CDR3nt: TGTGCCAGTAGTTACACGGGGGGGAACAATGAGCAGTTCTTC
d_gene: -; v_gene: TRBV2; j_gene: TRBJ1-5; abundance: -; CDR3aa: CASTEIEKGGPYSNQPQHF; CDR3nt: TGTGCCAGCACTGAAATTGAGAAGGGGGGGCCCTATAGCAATCAGCCCCAGCATTTT
d_gene: -; v_gene: TRBV4-3; j_gene: TRBJ1-5; abundance: once; CDR3aa: CASSQDLGAGNQPQHF; CDR3nt: TGCGCCAGCAGCCAAGATCTAGGGGCTGGCAATCAGCCCCAGCATTTT
d_gene: -; v_gene: TRBV5-4; j_gene: TRBJ1-2; abundance: -; CDR3aa: CASSFPKGGERGYTF; CDR3nt: TGTGCCAGCAGCTTCCCCAAGGGGGGGGAGCGGGGCTACACCTTC
d_gene: -; v_gene: TRBV19; j_gene: TRBJ1-1; abundance: -; CDR3aa: CASSPGNTEAFF; CDR3nt: TGTGCCAGTAGTCCAGGTAACACTGAAGCTTTCTTT
d_gene: TRBD1; v_gene: TRBV5-1; j_gene: TRBJ1-2; abundance: -; CDR3aa: CASSPGTGRFNYGYTF; CDR3nt: TGCGCCAGCAGCCCTGGGACAGGGAGGTTTAACTATGGCTACACCTTC
d_gene: -; v_gene: TRBV7-2; j_gene: TRBJ1-3; abundance: -; CDR3aa: CASSPGLAGNTIYF; CDR3nt: TGTGCCAGCAGCCCGGGACTGGCTGGAAACACCATATATTTT